This record looks at one T cell receptor beta chain sequence and its context. This clonotype was counted only a few times. No cognate antigen has been identified for it. Qualities for individual bases were not recorded, and no much larger clone is one base off. Sequences MNHEY (CDR1) and SVGAGI (CDR2) are obtained from the germline V gene. Its CDR3 holds 15 amino acids, cysteine through phenylalanine. The retained sequence is limited to the CDR3, 45 bases, with the frame set at the first base. Trimming at the junction amounts to 0 bases on V and 9 bases on J, and the germline ends lie 12 bases apart. This sample was taken from a study of T-cell memory formation after mild COVID-19 (TCRdb year 2021). A note on the overall study: TCR sequence clusters from the two donors were largely donor specific. Longitudinal TCRalpha and TCRbeta repertoire sequencing tracked T-cell clones expanding and contracting after mild COVID-19 in a couple of donors. Two young, previously healthy adult volunteers made up the cohort, one male and one female.

Here is what the overall study found, with its caveats: Some responding clones were found in pre-infection memory, which suggests that pre-existing cross-reactive memory T cells took part in the SARS-CoV-2 response. Contracting CD4+ clones were found mainly in CM and EM memory subsets, while CD8+ clones were enriched in EMRA. Balanced CD4/CD8 phenotypes were observed for clones contracting from day 15 to 85, whereas a bias towards CD4+ was observed for a second wave of clones expanding from day 15 to 37. The second-wave clones that peaked on day 37 were not confirmed to be SARS-CoV-2 specific. The study included only a couple of mild cases, and larger cohorts that include severe cases with pre-infection samples were judged to be necessary.

The listed sequencing device is Illumina NovaSeq 6000. TCRalpha and TCRbeta cDNA libraries were built by 5'RACE with constant-segment primers, adding sample barcodes and unique molecular identifiers. RNA was extracted from every sample with Trizol reagent. Amplification of the libraries took two PCR steps, and the second step added a second sample barcode plus Illumina TruSeq adapters. The libraries were sequenced on an Illumina NovaSeq using 2 x 150 bp paired-end reads. In the paper's pipeline: The reads were demultiplexed and collapsed into UMI-guided consensus sequences using migec v1.2.7. Using mixcr v2.1.11, UMI consensuses were aligned to TRA and TRB V and J templates and then assembled into clonotypes. Clonotypes were classified as expanded or contracted when called significant by both edgeR and NoisET, with noise models trained on biological replicates. For edgeR calls, the cutoffs were a false discovery rate-adjusted p below 0.01 and a log2 fold-change threshold of 1. As an exploratory analysis of dynamics, PCA with hierarchical clustering was applied to max-normalized trajectories of the 1000 most abundant clonotypes. Separately sequenced CD4+ and CD8+ repertoires were used to assign a CD4 or CD8 phenotype to each responding clone. TCRdb reprocessed the public reads (quality trimming at Q25 with fastp, clone calling with MiXCR) and kept in-frame beta chains. All rows with the same CDR3 protein become a single entry with the most common DNA and genes. The authors' filters were not applied to this entry. The sample yields roughly 400,000 distinct CDR3 sequences; roughly a quarter were counted once. Of the sample, around 9% falls within the top ten clones.

Ficoll-Paque density gradient centrifugation was the method used to isolate PBMCs. Sequenced: PBMCs or a T cell subset sorted from them (not recorded which). The sequence links TRBV6-5 to TRBJ1-6, with the D segment identity uncertain. The receptor was isolated from an adult woman who had mild COVID-19 (a few samples of this study predate the infection). The sample titles of this study are shuffled in the database, so cell type and time point are left out; the donor was told from shared clones. For the CDR3, the sequence is CASSYSETLISPLHF. The nucleotide sequence is given as TGTGCCAGCAGTTACTCTGAGACCCTAATTTCACCCCTCCACTTT.